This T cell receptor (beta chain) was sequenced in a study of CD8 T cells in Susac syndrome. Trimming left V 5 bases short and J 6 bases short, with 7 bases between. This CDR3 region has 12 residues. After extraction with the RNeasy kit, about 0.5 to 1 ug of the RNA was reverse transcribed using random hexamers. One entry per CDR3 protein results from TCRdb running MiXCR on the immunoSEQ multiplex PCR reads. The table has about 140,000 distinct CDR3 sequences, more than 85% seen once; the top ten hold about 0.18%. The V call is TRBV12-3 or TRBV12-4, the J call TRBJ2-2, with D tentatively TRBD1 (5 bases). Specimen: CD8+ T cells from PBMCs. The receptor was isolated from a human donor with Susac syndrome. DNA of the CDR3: TGTGCCAGCAGTCAGGGCTCCGGGGAGCTGTTTTTT. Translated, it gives CASSQGSGELFF.